The T cell receptor (beta chain) under discussion was sequenced for a study of a mutant IDH1 vaccine in newly diagnosed glioma. Across the whole study: Patients previously underwent radiotherapy, temozolomide, or both, and most underwent both.

Libraries were prepared by immunoSEQ multiplex PCR; TCRdb keeps only in-frame clonotypes and omits some of them. The sample gives some 67,000 clones, around 83% of which show up once; approximately 4.4% is in the top ten. Germline V CDR1 and CDR2: MNHEY, SMNVEV (reference sequence). The CDR3 is 13 amino acids. Trimming pared 2 bases from V and 7 bases from J, leaving 11 bases between. As to time point: baseline, week 1 (first vaccination visit). Noted treatment: pre-vaccination baseline after standard-of-care therapy. New WHO grade 3 or 4 astrocytomas that were IDH1-mutant and ATRX-lost had been found in donors.

The chain joins TRBV27 to TRBJ1-2; D is uncertain. This receptor was identified in a young woman with glioma. Some clones in this sample may be carry-over from other donors' samples. The specimen comprised peripheral blood mononuclear cells (PBMCs), sampled from a glioma patient treated with radiotherapy, temozolomide or both. The CDR3 DNA follows: TGTGCCAGCAGTTTAGGTGGATCGGGTGGCTACACCTTC. Translated: CASSLGGSGGYTF.